The TCR beta chain under discussion was sequenced for a study of cytomegalovirus exposure and HLA in healthy donors. The CDR3 totals 17 residues. V lost 2 bases, J lost 0 bases, and 7 bases stayed unmatched. With 60 Vbeta and 13 Jbeta primers, the PCR was carried out. Measured with immunoSEQ multiplex PCR; TCRdb has only the in-frame clones, and not every one. The table includes 180,000 or so clones, 79% detected once. Points from the study as a whole: Sequencing depth roughly uniform across donors was assumed in presence/absence analyses. The classifier reportedly diagnosed cytomegalovirus status with high specificity and sensitivity. Highest at DRB1 and lowest at HLA-C, TCR association rates differed among HLA loci in a later analysis.

Comment on this clone: Its target is not known.

Source material: PBMCs. The gene calls are TRBV23-1 and TRBJ1-1; TRBD1 aligns across 9 bases. TRBV23-1 falls under the ORF class, with uncertain function. This clonotype was obtained from a woman aged 45 to 65 in good health and CMV-seronegative. In nucleotides, the CDR3 is TGCGCCAGCAGTCAAGCGCCGGGACAGGGTTTGAACACTGAAGCTTTCTTT. Translating it yields CASSQAPGQGLNTEAFF.